The 21 T cell receptor beta chains below were found in one sample sequenced in a study of T cell responses to AZD1222 COVID-19 vaccine. TCRdb keeps only in-frame clones here, not all; method: immunoSEQ multiplex PCR. Here the sample spans around 160,000 clones, roughly 90% being singletons. Material: peripheral blood, obtained on day 0 of AZD1222 vaccination. All receptors come from an adult in good health.

The V gene is TRBV9, the J gene TRBJ1-6; D unclear. CDR3 length: 14 amino acids. CDR1 is SGDLS, CDR2 YYNGEE, per germline. V lost 3 bases to trimming and J lost 0 bases, with 4 bases between them. CDR3 residues: CASSGSSYNSPLHF. CDR3 nucleotide sequence: TGTGCCAGCAGCGGGAGCTCCTATAATTCACCCCTCCACTTT. Complete variable domain (other parts from reference TRBV9 and TRBJ1-6): DSGVTQTPKHLITATGQRVTLRCSPRSGDLSVYWYQQSLDQGLQFLIQYYNGEERAKGNILERFSAQQFPDLHSELNLSSLELGDSALYFCASSGSSYNSPLHFGNGTRLTVT.

The chain uses TRBV19 and TRBJ1-2; 7 bases are shared with TRBD1. Germline trimming cut 6 bases from V and 8 bases from J; bases unmatched to any gene: 9. Germline assignment: CDR1 LNHDA and CDR2 SQIVND (reference sequence). The CDR3 covers 13 residues. The DNA of the CDR3 is TGTGCCAGTAGCCGGGACAGCGCTTACGGCTACACCTTC. Amino acid sequence: CASSRDSAYGYTF.

This clone was found a few times. The chain recombines TRBV23-1 with TRBJ1-2; no definite D call. TRBV23-1 is treated as an ORF (open reading frame) with a function not yet certain. The CDR3 is 13 amino acids. The V end lost 0 bases, the J end lost 7 bases, and 9 bases lay between the germline ends. CDR3: CASSQSSAGGYTF. As DNA, the CDR3 is TGCGCCAGCAGTCAATCGTCGGCCGGTGGCTACACCTTC.

V usage is TRBV12-3 or TRBV12-4 and J usage is TRBJ1-6; no definite D call. The CDR3 runs to 13 residues. The germline V and J ends were trimmed by 5 bases and 5 bases, with 7 bases remaining between them. As DNA, the CDR3 is TGTGCCAGCAGTCCCCGAAATAATTCACCCCTCCACTTT. This translates into CASSPRNNSPLHF.

The chain carries TRBV5-1 and TRBJ2-1, with a possible D match to TRBD2 (5 bases). With 4 bases removed from V and 2 bases from J, the gap between germline ends came to 13 bases. There are 15 residues in the CDR3. CDR1 and CDR2 (germline): SGHRS, YFSETQ. CDR3 protein: CASSEVGVAYNEQFF. In nucleotides, the CDR3 is TGCGCCAGCAGCGAGGTGGGAGTGGCCTACAATGAGCAGTTCTTC.

The chain joins TRBV5-1 to TRBJ2-3; D may be TRBD2 (5 bases). The V end lost 2 bases, the J end lost 0 bases, and 7 bases lay between the germline ends. Germline V gene sequence: CDR1 SGHRS, CDR2 YFSETQ. The length of the CDR3 is 14 residues. The CDR3 is CASSFTGSTDTQYF. Written as DNA, the CDR3 is TGCGCCAGCAGCTTTACGGGGAGCACAGATACGCAGTATTTT.

V usage is TRBV6-5 and J usage is TRBJ1-1; 7 nucleotides match TRBD1. Germline CDR1 is MNHEY and CDR2 is SVGAGI. Germline trimming cut 8 bases from V and 4 bases from J; bases unmatched to any gene: 7. This CDR3 is built from 13 residues. The CDR3 DNA follows: TGTGCCAGCCACGGGGCAGGGGGCACTGAAGCTTTCTTT. This encodes CASHGAGGTEAFF.

The J gene is TRBJ2-5, the V gene TRBV27; unclear D gene. Germline V gene data show CDR1 as MNHEY and CDR2 as SMNVEV (reference sequence). CDR3 length: 10 residues. Trimming removed 2 bases from V and 8 bases from J, with 3 bases in between. The CDR3 is CASSLGTQYF. CDR3 bases: TGTGCCAGCAGTTTAGGTACCCAGTACTTC.

The DNA of the CDR3 is TGTGCCACCTCGCGGACAGATGCGGACTACGAGCAGTACTTC. It codes for CATSRTDADYEQYF. The chain recombines TRBV10-3 with TRBJ2-7; the D gene is possibly TRBD1 (6 bases). CDR3 length: 14 residues. The germline gives CDR1 ENHRY, CDR2 SYGVKD. Between the trimmed V and J ends, which lost 10 bases and 3 bases, there was a span of 19 bases.

The V gene is TRBV28, the J gene TRBJ1-1, with a possible D match to TRBD1 (5 bases). This CDR3 is 16 amino acids long. V was pared by 6 bases and J by 6 bases, with 23 bases between. Germline V CDR1 and CDR2: MDHEN, SYDVKM. This chain's CDR3 is CASRPSPGRITSEAFF. CDR3 bases: TGTGCCAGCAGACCCAGTCCGGGACGGATCACATCTGAAGCTTTCTTT.

V gene TRBV19 combines with J gene TRBJ2-2; no reliable D call. This CDR3 is 13 amino acids long. The germline CDR1 and CDR2 sequences are LNHDA and SQIVND (reference sequence). V dropped 5 bases and J dropped 6 bases, with 10 bases sitting between them. Here the CDR3 reads CASSPPAAGELFF. CDR3 DNA: TGTGCCAGTAGTCCCCCTGCTGCCGGGGAGCTGTTTTTT.

This clone appeared once. This chain joins TRBV2 and TRBJ2-7; D not certain. Trimming left V 6 bases short and J 4 bases short, with 13 bases between. The CDR3 consists of 13 residues. Per the germline V gene, CDR1 is SNHLY and CDR2 is FYNNEI. CDR3 nucleotides: TGTGCCAGCAGCTTGACTGATAGTTACGAGCAGTACTTC. Its protein is CASSLTDSYEQYF. The full variable domain, with the rest looked up from reference TRBV2 and TRBJ2-7, is EPEVTQTPSHQVTQMGQEVILRCVPISNHLYFYWYRQILGQKVEFLVSFYNNEISEKSEIFDDQFSVERPDGSNFTLKIRSTKLEDSAMYFCASSLTDSYEQYFGPGTRLTVT.

This chain connects TRBV6-4 to TRBJ2-7; weak D call: TRBD1 (6 bases). Germline V gene lookup returns CDR1 MRHNA and CDR2 SNTAGT. This CDR3 has 16 residues. Trimming pared 7 bases from V and 2 bases from J, leaving 21 bases between. CDR3 in amino acids: CASNKKKSGHPYEQYF. CDR3 DNA sequence: TGTGCCAGCAATAAGAAAAAATCGGGACACCCCTACGAGCAGTACTTC.

There are a few counts of this clone. The chain recombines TRBV7-3 with TRBJ1-5, with 11 bases identical to TRBD1. The length of the CDR3 is 16 residues. Germline V CDR1 and CDR2: SGHTA, FQGTGA. Germline trimming cut 3 bases from V and 7 bases from J; bases unmatched to any gene: 8. The chain's CDR3 is CASSLEGGQGAQPQHF. As DNA, the CDR3 is TGTGCCAGCAGCTTGGAGGGCGGACAGGGGGCACAGCCCCAGCATTTT.

V and J are TRBV5-4 and TRBJ1-2, with 9 bases matching TRBD1. Germline CDR1 and CDR2: SGHNT and YYREEE (reference sequence). Trimming took 1 base from V and 6 from J; bases not matched to a gene: 4. The CDR3 is 14 residues long. The CDR3 DNA reads TGTGCCAGCAGCTTGACAGGGGGCTTGGATGGCTACACCTTC. It encodes CASSLTGGLDGYTF.

This chain joins TRBV5-5 and TRBJ1-3, with 7 bases matching TRBD1. V trimming: 5 bases; J trimming: 2 bases; junction bases outside the gene matches: 4. This CDR3 is built from 14 residues. CDR1 and CDR2 (germline): SGHKS, YYEKEE (reference sequence). The CDR3 DNA reads TGTGCCAGCAGGGTGGGGACAGCTGGAAACACCATATATTTT. It encodes CASRVGTAGNTIYF. Based on the CDR3 plus reference TRBV5-5 and TRBJ1-3, the full variable domain is DAGVTQSPTHLIKTRGQQVTLRCSPISGHKSVSWYQQVLGQGPQFIFQYYEKEERGRGNFPDRFSARQFPNYSSELNVNALLLGDSALYLCASRVGTAGNTIYFGEGSWLTVV.

V is TRBV7-2 and J is TRBJ2-1, with TRBD1 identical over 7 bases. V was clipped by 5 bases and J by 8 bases; unmatched bases: 15. Germline V CDR1 and CDR2: SGHTA, FQGNSA. The length of the CDR3 is 16 residues. The CDR3 protein is CASSGRQGAYSYEQFF. For the CDR3, the DNA is TGTGCCAGCAGCGGAAGACAGGGAGCGTACAGTTATGAGCAGTTCTTC.

The chain is built from TRBV7-9 and TRBJ1-6, with a possible D match to TRBD1 (6 bases). This CDR3 region has 14 residues. Deletions cut 1 base from V and 10 bases from J, with 11 bases between. Per germline, CDR1 SEHNR and CDR2 FQNEAQ (reference sequence). The CDR3 loop reads CASSLGQAGSPLHF. The CDR3 bases are TGTGCCAGCAGCTTAGGACAGGCGGGGTCACCCCTCCACTTT.

The J gene is TRBJ1-2, the V gene TRBV7-2; D is possibly TRBD1 (6 bases). This CDR3 comprises 14 residues. V lost 5 bases to trimming and J lost 4 bases, with 14 bases between them. Germline V gene lookup returns CDR1 SGHTA and CDR2 FQGNSA. As DNA, the CDR3 is TGTGCCAGCAGCACCCAGGGACAAGGCTATGGCTACACCTTC. Translation gives CASSTQGQGYGYTF.

The chain uses TRBV20-1 and TRBJ2-3; TRBD2 agrees at 7 bases. This CDR3 has 14 amino acids. V was clipped by 3 bases and J by 1 base; unmatched bases: 4. CDR1 and CDR2 from the germline V gene are DFQATT and SNEGSKA (reference sequence). CDR3 in amino acids: CSASRGEGTDTQYF. DNA for the CDR3: TGCAGTGCTAGTCGGGGGGAGGGCACAGATACGCAGTATTTT.

The chain combines TRBV7-9 with TRBJ2-1; 7 bases map to TRBD2. This CDR3 spans 16 amino acids. Germline values: CDR1 SEHNR, CDR2 FQNEAQ (reference sequence). The trim removed 1 base at V and 5 bases at J, leaving 8 bases unmatched. This CDR3 is CASSLVIGGRDNEQFF. CDR3 nucleotide sequence: TGTGCCAGCAGCTTAGTTATCGGCGGGAGAGACAATGAGCAGTTCTTC.